This T cell receptor beta chain was recorded in a study of blood T cell repertoires in COVID-19. Using immunoSEQ multiplex PCR, the repertoire was profiled, and TCRdb retains in-frame clones only, with some absent. Found here are 25,000 to 30,000 clones, around nine tenths of them singletons; the top ten hold over 4.5%. Germline loops: CDR1 LNHDA, CDR2 SQIVND (reference sequence). The trim removed 7 bases at V and 5 bases at J, leaving 8 bases unmatched. The CDR3 runs to 15 residues. This clonotype originated in an older man with active COVID-19. The specimen was peripheral blood. This chain connects TRBV19 to TRBJ1-4, with 9 nucleotides matching TRBD1. CDR3 coding DNA: TGTGCCAGTACCCCATGGGGGACAGGGAATGAAAAACTGTTTTTT. This sequence encodes CASTPWGTGNEKLFF.